Shown below are 11 T cell receptor beta chains from a single sample sequenced in a study of Ad26.COV2.S vaccination and SARS-CoV-2 variants (dated by TCRdb to 2020 to 2022). The treatment or condition label here, explained by the study, means: around 19 received Ad26.COV2.S at low or high dose, single or two shots; several received placebo; per-sample allocation not given. For vaccine and placebo recipients, the sequenced repertoires came from samples collected on day 63 after the first injection. The library was built by means of the immunoSEQ multiplex PCR assay. In TCRdb, the immuneACCESS table is reduced to in-frame sequences with V and J assigned. These tables do not hold every clone; where another copy was compared, an unresolved V gene accounts for under half, and the others remain unexplained. Within this sample are 360,000 or so clones, with around nine tenths of them counted one time only. The top ten clones comprise about 1.9% of the sample.

The sequenced sample was peripheral blood, obtained in a trial of Ad26.COV2.S vaccine versus placebo. The receptors derive from a person aged 18-65 years who received the Ad26.COV2.S COVID-19 vaccine or a placebo.

Note on this clone: The identical CDR3 is also encoded by other nucleotide sequences in the sample. V gene TRBV6-5 combines with J gene TRBJ2-7; the D gene is possibly TRBD2 (5 bases). The germline gives CDR1 MNHEY, CDR2 SVGAGI. Trimming took off 2 bases at V and 7 bases at J, with 12 bases between the two ends. The CDR3 loop spans 13 amino acids. The CDR3 here is CASSYPPPGEQYF. In DNA, the CDR3 is TGTGCCAGCAGTTACCCTCCCCCGGGGGAGCAGTACTTC.

Here the CDR3 DNA reads TGCGCCAGCAGCTTGGCGGGTAGATTCTCCTACGAGCAGTACTTC. It is translated as CASSLAGRFSYEQYF. This chain uses TRBV5-1 with TRBJ2-7; no clear D. In germline, CDR1 is SGHRS, CDR2 YFSETQ. The CDR3 loop spans 15 amino acids. V dropped 0 bases and J dropped 0 bases, with 10 bases sitting between them. Full variable domain (remainder filled in from reference TRBV5-1 and TRBJ2-7): KAGVTQTPRYLIKTRGQQVTLSCSPISGHRSVSWYQQTPGQGLQFLFEYFSETQRNKGNFPGRFSGRQFSNSRSEMNVSTLELGDSALYLCASSLAGRFSYEQYFGPGTRLTVT.

V and J are TRBV7-8 and TRBJ1-3, with 9 bases lining up with TRBD1. Losses at the gene ends were 1 base for V and 3 bases for J; bases not matched to a gene: 4. The CDR3 runs to 16 residues. CDR1 and CDR2 from the germline V gene are SGHVS and FQNEAQ. The CDR3 here is CASSLGTGVVGNTIYF. CDR3 DNA: TGTGCCAGCAGCTTAGGGACAGGGGTAGTTGGAAACACCATATATTTT.

The chain joins TRBV27 to TRBJ2-7, with TRBD2 matching 12 bases. V gave up 7 bases and J gave up 3 bases; unmatched junction bases: 10. Germline V gene lookup returns CDR1 MNHEY and CDR2 SMNVEV (reference sequence). CDR3 length: 16 residues. The CDR3 is CASTRRLAGGFYEQYF. Here the CDR3 DNA reads TGTGCCAGCACCCGGCGTCTAGCGGGAGGGTTCTACGAGCAGTACTTC.

The chain is built from TRBV6-5 and TRBJ1-3; D remains unclear. Germline V lookup: CDR1 MNHEY, CDR2 SVGAGI. V was cut by 0 bases and J by 0 bases, with 3 bases left in between. CDR3 length: 14 residues. CDR3 DNA: TGTGCCAGCAGTTACTCGACCTCTGGAAACACCATATATTTT. This encodes CASSYSTSGNTIYF.

CDR3 loop: CASSQGFPGTVTGYTF. The CDR3, as DNA: TGTGCCAGCAGCCAAGGGTTTCCCGGGACAGTGACGGGCTACACCTTC. The chain joins TRBV4-2 to TRBJ1-2, with 7 bases identical to TRBD1. The germline gives CDR1 LGHNA, CDR2 YNFKEQ. The V segment lost 1 base and the J segment 8 bases; nucleotides outside the gene matches: 13. The CDR3 covers 16 residues.

Notes on this clone: At one end, the junction sequence differs from germline, possibly due to a read error. V is TRBV7-2 and J is TRBJ2-2; possibly TRBD1 for D (5 bases). CDR3 size: 15 residues. Germline V lookup: CDR1 SGHTA, CDR2 FQGNSA. CDR3 bases: TGTGCCAGCAGCTTAAGGGCAGGGAACGCCGGGGAGCTGTTTTTT. This encodes CASSLRAGNAGELFF.

The chain carries TRBV7-9 and TRBJ2-5; 7 bases align to TRBD2. The V and J ends lost 5 bases and 9 bases, in that order; junction bases with no gene match: 12. The CDR3 length is 14 residues. Germline V gene sequence: CDR1 SEHNR, CDR2 FQNEAQ (reference sequence). DNA of the CDR3: TGTGCCAGCAGCCAATACGGGACTACGCTCCCCCAGTACTTC. Translation gives CASSQYGTTLPQYF.

The rearrangement joins TRBV27 to TRBJ2-7, with D perhaps TRBD1 (6 bases). The ends were cut back, 3 bases at V and 2 bases at J, with 11 bases in the middle. CDR1 MNHEY and CDR2 SMNVEV come from the germline V gene (reference sequence). The CDR3 loop spans 14 amino acids. Here the CDR3 DNA reads TGTGCCAGCAGTTTTACAGGGTCGGCCTACGAGCAGTACTTC. It encodes CASSFTGSAYEQYF.

This chain links TRBV3-1 (or the pseudogene TRBV3-2) with TRBJ2-7; D is uncertain. Trimming stripped 1 base from V and 5 bases from J, with 3 bases between. In germline, CDR1 is LGHDT, CDR2 YNNKEL (reference sequence). The CDR3 sequence is 11 residues long. CDR3 coding DNA: TGTGCCAGCAGCCAAGCCCACGAGCAGTACTTC. As protein: CASSQAHEQYF.

This clone was counted a single time. The V call is TRBV28, the J call TRBJ2-3, with D possibly being TRBD2 (5 bases). Germline CDR1 and CDR2: MDHEN and SYDVKM. Trimming stripped 3 bases from V and 0 bases from J, with 7 bases between. The CDR3 contains 14 residues. CDR3 protein: CASSFGGSTDTQYF. CDR3 coding DNA: TGTGCCAGCAGTTTTGGCGGGAGCACAGATACGCAGTATTTT.